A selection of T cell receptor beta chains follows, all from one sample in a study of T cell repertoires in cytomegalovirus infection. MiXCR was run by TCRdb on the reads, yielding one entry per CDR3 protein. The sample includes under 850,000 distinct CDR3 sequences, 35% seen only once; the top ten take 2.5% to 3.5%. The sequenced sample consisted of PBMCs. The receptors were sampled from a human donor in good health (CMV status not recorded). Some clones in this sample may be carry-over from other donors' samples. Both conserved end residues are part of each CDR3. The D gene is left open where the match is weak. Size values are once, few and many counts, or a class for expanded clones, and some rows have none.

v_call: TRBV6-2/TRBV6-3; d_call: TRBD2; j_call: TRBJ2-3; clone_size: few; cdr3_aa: CASSFGAGYGTDTQYF; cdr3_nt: TGTGCCAGCAGTTTCGGAGCGGGATACGGCACAGATACGCAGTATTTT
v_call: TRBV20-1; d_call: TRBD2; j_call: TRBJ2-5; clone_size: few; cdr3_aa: CSARVASGGGETQYF; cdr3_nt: TGCAGTGCTAGAGTGGCTAGCGGGGGAGGGGAGACCCAGTACTTC
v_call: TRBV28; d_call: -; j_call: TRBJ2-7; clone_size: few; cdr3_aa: CASSLFPGAYEQYF; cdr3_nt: TGTGCCAGCAGTTTATTCCCGGGGGCCTACGAGCAGTACTTC
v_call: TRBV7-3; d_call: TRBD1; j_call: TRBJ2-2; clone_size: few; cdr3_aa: CASSRGSGQGAGTGELFF; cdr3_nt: TGTGCCAGCAGCCGAGGGTCAGGACAGGGGGCTGGGACCGGGGAGCTGTTTTTT
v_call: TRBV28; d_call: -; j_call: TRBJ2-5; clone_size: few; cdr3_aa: CASRSDKAAIRETQYF; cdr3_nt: TGTGCCAGCCGTAGCGATAAGGCGGCAATACGAGAGACCCAGTACTTC
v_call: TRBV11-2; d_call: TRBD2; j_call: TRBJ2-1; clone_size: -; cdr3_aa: CASTTYERGARNEQFF; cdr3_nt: TGTGCCAGCACCACATACGAGCGGGGGGCAAGGAATGAGCAGTTCTTC
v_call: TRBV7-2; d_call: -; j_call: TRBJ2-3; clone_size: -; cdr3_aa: CASSPLPQDTQYF; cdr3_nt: TGTGCCAGCAGCCCACTTCCACAGGACACGCAGTATTTT
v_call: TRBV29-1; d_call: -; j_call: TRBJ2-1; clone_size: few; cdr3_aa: CSVRVGRANEQFF; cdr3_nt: TGCAGCGTCCGCGTGGGCAGGGCGAATGAGCAGTTCTTC
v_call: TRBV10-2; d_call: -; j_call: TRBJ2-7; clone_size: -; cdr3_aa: CASSDLAGVLSYEQYF; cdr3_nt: TGCGCCAGCAGTGATTTGGCAGGGGTGCTCAGTTACGAGCAGTACTTC
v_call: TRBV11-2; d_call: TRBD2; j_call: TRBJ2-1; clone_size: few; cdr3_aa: CASTQGYSGVYNEQFF; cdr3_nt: TGTGCCAGCACCCAGGGGTATAGCGGGGTTTACAATGAGCAGTTCTTC
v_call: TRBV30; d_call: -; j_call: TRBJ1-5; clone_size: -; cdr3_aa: CAWEEGEWQPQHF; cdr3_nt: TGTGCCTGGGAAGAGGGGGAGTGGCAGCCCCAGCATTTT
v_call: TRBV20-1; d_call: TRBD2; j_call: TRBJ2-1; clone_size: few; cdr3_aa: CSAPGLAGGPGNEQFF; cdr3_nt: TGCAGTGCTCCGGGACTAGCGGGAGGGCCGGGCAATGAGCAGTTCTTC
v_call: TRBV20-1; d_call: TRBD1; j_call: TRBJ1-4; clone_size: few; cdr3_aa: CSAGDRAEKLFF; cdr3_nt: TGCAGTGCTGGGGACAGGGCCGAAAAACTGTTTTTT
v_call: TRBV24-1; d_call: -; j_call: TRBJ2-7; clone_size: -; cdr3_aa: CATSDFNSYEQYF; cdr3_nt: TGTGCCACCAGTGATTTCAACTCCTACGAGCAGTACTTC
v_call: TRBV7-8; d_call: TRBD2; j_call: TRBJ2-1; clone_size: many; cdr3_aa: CASSGLAEAPNSYNEQFF; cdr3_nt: TGTGCCAGCAGCGGACTAGCGGAAGCCCCCAACTCCTACAATGAGCAGTTCTTC
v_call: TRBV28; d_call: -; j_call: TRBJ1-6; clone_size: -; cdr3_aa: CASSFNADNSPLHF; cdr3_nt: TGTGCCAGCAGTTTCAATGCAGATAATTCACCCCTCCACTTT
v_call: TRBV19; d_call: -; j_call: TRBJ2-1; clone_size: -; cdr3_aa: CAVQSVLWGGLNEQFF; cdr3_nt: TGTGCCGTCCAGTCTGTGTTGTGGGGGGGCTTGAATGAGCAGTTCTTC
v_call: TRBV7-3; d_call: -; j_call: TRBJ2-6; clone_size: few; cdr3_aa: CASSLRAPSSGANVLTF; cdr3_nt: TGTGCCAGCAGCCTCAGGGCCCCTAGCTCTGGGGCCAACGTCCTGACTTTC
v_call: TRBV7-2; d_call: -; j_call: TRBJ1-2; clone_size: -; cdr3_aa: CASSAVQVFGYTF; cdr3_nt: TGTGCCAGCAGCGCCGTACAGGTCTTTGGCTACACCTTC
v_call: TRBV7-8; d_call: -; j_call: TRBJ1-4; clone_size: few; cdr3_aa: CASSSQRGSNEKLFF; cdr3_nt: TGTGCCAGCAGCTCGCAACGGGGGTCTAATGAAAAACTGTTTTTT
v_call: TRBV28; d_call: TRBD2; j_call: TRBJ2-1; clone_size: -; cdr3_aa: CASSFSWTSGGSSYNEQFF; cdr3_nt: TGTGCCAGCAGTTTCTCATGGACTAGCGGGGGGAGCTCCTACAATGAGCAGTTCTTC
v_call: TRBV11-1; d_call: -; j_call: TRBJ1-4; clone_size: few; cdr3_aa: CASSSAPGTRNEKLFF; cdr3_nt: TGTGCCAGCAGCTCAGCCCCCGGGACGAGGAATGAAAAACTGTTTTTT
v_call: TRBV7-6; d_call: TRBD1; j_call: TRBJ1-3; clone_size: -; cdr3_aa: CASSHRRGQGDTIYF; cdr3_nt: TGTGCCAGCAGCCATCGCCGAGGACAGGGGGACACCATATATTTT
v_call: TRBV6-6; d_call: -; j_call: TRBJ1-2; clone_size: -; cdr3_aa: CASSGAGANYGYTF; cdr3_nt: TGTGCCAGCAGTGGGGCAGGGGCTAACTATGGCTACACCTTC
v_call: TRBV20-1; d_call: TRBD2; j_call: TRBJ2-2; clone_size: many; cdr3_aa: CSARVGTSVATGELFF; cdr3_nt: TGCAGTGCTAGGGTTGGGACTAGCGTCGCCACCGGGGAGCTGTTTTTT
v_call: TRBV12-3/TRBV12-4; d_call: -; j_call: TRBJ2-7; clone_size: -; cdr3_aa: CASTGGSPHEQYF; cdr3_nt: TGTGCCAGCACAGGTGGGAGCCCCCACGAGCAGTACTTC